The 26 T cell receptor beta chains in this list originate from one sample, sequenced in a study of blood T cell repertoires in COVID-19. Only in-frame clones appear in the TCRdb table, and some are missing; sequencing was by immunoSEQ multiplex PCR. Of fewer than 150,000 clones in the sample, around 85% were seen once. Input material: peripheral blood. These receptors all stem from a human donor in a cohort sampled during active COVID-19.

The rearrangement links TRBV20-1 to TRBJ1-2, with 7 bases identical to TRBD1. Germline V CDR1 and CDR2: DFQATT, SNEGSKA (reference sequence). The CDR3 consists of 11 residues. V shed 3 bases and J 14 bases; nucleotides not matched to a gene: 9. The CDR3 DNA reads TGCAGTGCTAGTAGTTTAGGGGGCCTGACCTTC. It yields the protein CSASSLGGLTF.

This clone occurred a few times. The genes are TRBV6-2 or TRBV6-3 and TRBJ1-1; TRBD1 matches 8 bases. Germline lookup yields CDR1 MNHEY and CDR2 SVGEGT. This CDR3 has 15 residues. Unmatched junction bases numbered 8, after V lost 0 bases and J lost 8 bases. CDR3 in DNA: TGTGCCAGCAGTTACTCAGCAGGGGGCGCTGGGGAAGCTTTCTTT. Its translation is CASSYSAGGAGEAFF.

V gene TRBV5-1 combines with J gene TRBJ2-5; 9 nucleotides align to TRBD2. This CDR3 has 17 residues. The ends lost 1 base at V and 2 bases at J; junction bases unmatched: 9. Germline V gives CDR1 SGHRS, CDR2 YFSETQ. The DNA of the CDR3 is TGCGCCAGCAGCTTGCGTTGGGCTAGCGGGAAACAAGAGACCCAGTACTTC. Its translation: CASSLRWASGKQETQYF.

This chain connects TRBV25-1 to TRBJ2-5, with 7 bases matching TRBD2. J lost 1 base, V lost 5 bases, and 4 bases had no gene match. Looked up from germline, CDR1 is MGHDK and CDR2 is SYGVNS. The CDR3 is 14 residues long. CDR3 sequence: CASSSPGGQETQYF. CDR3 in DNA: TGTGCCAGCAGTTCCCCGGGGGGCCAAGAGACCCAGTACTTC.

This clone has only a few counts. The chain couples TRBV19 to TRBJ1-6; D is unclear. This CDR3 is 14 amino acids long. CDR1 is LNHDA, CDR2 SQIVND, per germline (reference sequence). Trimming pared 6 bases from V and 2 bases from J, leaving 8 bases between. This CDR3 is CASRDYTYNSPLHF. The CDR3 nucleotides are TGTGCCAGTAGGGACTACACCTATAATTCACCCCTCCACTTT.

The J gene is TRBJ1-2, the V gene TRBV12-3 or TRBV12-4; 9 bases agree with TRBD1. Unmatched junction bases numbered 1, after V lost 1 base and J lost 7 bases. The CDR3 is 13 amino acids. The CDR3 DNA reads TGTGCCAGCAGTTTAGGACAGGGGGTTGGCTACACCTTC. Its translation is CASSLGQGVGYTF.

V and J are TRBV5-1 and TRBJ2-1, with TRBD1 matching over 10 bases. CDR1 and CDR2 (germline): SGHRS, YFSETQ. CDR3 length equals 15 residues. The trim removed 0 bases at V and 3 bases at J, leaving 0 bases unmatched. This CDR3 reads CASSLGTGGYNEQFF. The CDR3 region has the DNA TGCGCCAGCAGCTTGGGGACAGGGGGCTACAATGAGCAGTTCTTC.

This clone was found many times. This CDR3 is CASSLSTATNEKLFF. The CDR3 coding sequence is TGTGCCAGCAGTTTATCGACAGCAACTAATGAAAAACTGTTTTTT. V gene TRBV27 combines with J gene TRBJ1-4, with a tentative D call TRBD1 (5 bases). The CDR3 contains 15 residues. The V end was cut by 0 bases, the J end by 0 bases, with 5 bases between. Germline V gene data show CDR1 as MNHEY and CDR2 as SMNVEV (reference sequence).

The J gene is TRBJ1-2, the V gene TRBV6-4; 8 bases are shared with TRBD1. V gave up 4 bases and J gave up 7 bases; unmatched junction bases: 11. Germline loops: CDR1 MRHNA, CDR2 SNTAGT. The CDR3 spans 15 residues. CDR3 nucleotides: TGTGCCAGCAGTGCTAGGACAGGGTCCCTAACTGGCTACACCTTC. It encodes CASSARTGSLTGYTF.

The chain is built from TRBV27 and TRBJ1-1, with D possibly being TRBD1 (5 bases). The V gene's germline CDR1 is MNHEY and CDR2 SMNVEV (reference sequence). The V end was cut by 1 base, the J end by 1 base, with 7 bases between. CDR3 size: 14 residues. The CDR3 nucleotides are TGTGCCAGCAGTTTATGGGGCCCGAACACTGAAGCTTTCTTT. Its protein is CASSLWGPNTEAFF.

As regards this clone: The junction departs from the called germline gene at one end, perhaps through a read error. This sequence joins TRBV7-8 and TRBJ1-3; 7 bases line up with TRBD1. The CDR3 consists of 13 residues. Germline CDR1 SGHVS, CDR2 FQNEAQ. The CDR3 DNA reads TGTGCCAGCAGCTGGGACAGAGGAAGCACCATATATTTT. Translated: CASSWDRGSTIYF. Together with reference TRBV7-8 and TRBJ1-3, the CDR3 gives the full variable domain: GAGVSQSPRYKVAKRGQDVALRCDPISGHVSLFWYQQALGQGPEFLTYFQNEAQLDKSGLPSDRFFAERPEGSVSTLKIQRTQQEDSAVYLCASSWDRGSTIYFGEGSWLTVV.

The chain employs TRBV4-3 and TRBJ1-2, with D possibly being TRBD1 (5 bases). Trimming took 0 bases from V and 6 from J, leaving 17 bases between them. The CDR3 runs 16 residues. Looked up from germline, CDR1 is LGHNA and CDR2 is YSLEER. CDR3 coding DNA: TGCGCCAGCAGCCAAGAGGGGCAGACGGTGTTTGATGGCTACACCTTC. Its translation is CASSQEGQTVFDGYTF.

This clone was recorded once. The chain recombines TRBV7-2 with TRBJ2-3; D unresolved. Germline CDR1 reads SGHTA; CDR2 reads FQGNSA. Trimming removed 5 bases at V and 2 bases at J, with 14 bases between. The CDR3 loop spans 15 amino acids. The CDR3 DNA sequence: TGTGCCAGCAGCCCGCGACTGGGTGTCACAGATACGCAGTATTTT. It yields the protein CASSPRLGVTDTQYF.

V usage is TRBV29-1 and J usage is TRBJ1-1, with unresolved D. Germline-derived CDR1 and CDR2 are SQVTM and ANQGSEA. This CDR3 is built from 13 residues. Trimming left V 5 bases short and J 0 bases short, with 10 bases between. In DNA form, the CDR3 reads TGCAGCGTTTCGAGAGGTATGAACACTGAAGCTTTCTTT. The encoded protein is CSVSRGMNTEAFF.

The chain has TRBV10-3 and TRBJ2-2, with 8 bases identical to TRBD1. V lost 7 bases and J lost 7; bases outside the gene matches: 8. CDR1 is ENHRY, CDR2 SYGVKD, per germline. The CDR3 sequence is 14 residues long. CDR3 residues: CAITRGQGDGELFF. CDR3 nucleotides: TGTGCCATCACCCGTGGACAGGGTGACGGGGAGCTGTTTTTT.

The chain links TRBV18 to TRBJ2-5, with 9 bases matching TRBD1. CDR3 length: 17 residues. Trimming at V came to 3 bases and at J to 0 bases, leaving 8 bases not matched to a gene. Germline lookup yields CDR1 KGHSH and CDR2 LQKENI. This chain's CDR3 is CASSPINRGPYQETQYF. The CDR3 bases are TGTGCCAGCTCACCTATTAACAGGGGGCCGTACCAAGAGACCCAGTACTTC.

This chain uses TRBV6-2 or TRBV6-3 with TRBJ2-7; tentative D call: TRBD2 (5 bases). Trimming left V 5 bases short and J 2 bases short, with 10 bases between. Germline assignment: CDR1 MNHEY and CDR2 SVGEGT. The CDR3 spans 13 residues. In DNA, the CDR3 is TGTGCCAGCAGTCCATCCGGGACCTACGAGCAGTACTTC. Translation: CASSPSGTYEQYF.

The chain uses TRBV7-2 and TRBJ2-5; D gene unclear. Trimming removed 1 base at V and 7 bases at J, with 10 bases between. This CDR3 has 13 amino acids. CDR1 and CDR2 from the germline V gene are SGHTA and FQGNSA. The CDR3 sequence is CASSLDLVGTQYF. The CDR3 coding sequence is TGTGCCAGCAGCTTAGACCTAGTAGGGACCCAGTACTTC.

The V gene is TRBV21-1, the J gene TRBJ1-1; TRBD1 reflects the table's D call only, with no check against the DNA. TRBV21-1 is flagged as a pseudogene. The CDR3 sequence is 16 residues long. In DNA form, the CDR3 reads TGTGCCAGCAGCAAATTTCGACAGGGGGGTGACACTGAAGCTTTCTTT. This codes for CASSKFRQGGDTEAFF.

V usage is TRBV9 and J usage is TRBJ2-6; D is unresolved. The CDR3 consists of 15 residues. V dropped 0 bases and J dropped 1 base, with 5 bases sitting between them. The germline V gene has CDR1 SGDLS and CDR2 YYNGEE. CDR3 sequence: CASSVVQSGANVLTF. The CDR3 coding sequence is TGTGCCAGCAGCGTAGTACAGTCTGGGGCCAACGTCCTGACTTTC. The complete variable domain, with remaining parts taken from reference TRBV9 and TRBJ2-6, reads DSGVTQTPKHLITATGQRVTLRCSPRSGDLSVYWYQQSLDQGLQFLIQYYNGEERAKGNILERFSAQQFPDLHSELNLSSLELGDSALYFCASSVVQSGANVLTFGAGSRLTVL.

This rearrangement joins TRBV7-2 to TRBJ1-2, with 8 bases matching TRBD1. Losses at the gene ends were 5 bases for V and 5 bases for J; bases not matched to a gene: 13. CDR3 length: 16 amino acids. Germline CDR1 and CDR2: SGHTA and FQGNSA. CDR3 loop: CASSPMGQATTYGYTF. CDR3 bases: TGTGCCAGCAGCCCCATGGGACAGGCCACCACGTATGGCTACACCTTC.

In this sample, this clone turned up once. V usage is TRBV19 and J usage is TRBJ2-2; 10 bases are a match to TRBD2. CDR1 and CDR2 (germline): LNHDA, SQIVND (reference sequence). The CDR3 extends over 16 amino acids. With V trimmed by 4 bases and J by 5 bases, 7 bases remained unmatched. The CDR3 is CASSTSGSSGTGELFF. CDR3 nucleotide sequence: TGTGCCAGTAGTACTAGCGGGAGTTCGGGGACCGGGGAGCTGTTTTTT.

The CDR3 DNA follows: TGTGCCAGCAGCCAAGTCTTCGGGGGGAATCAGCCCCAGCATTTT. Amino acid sequence: CASSQVFGGNQPQHF. This chain connects TRBV3-1 (or the pseudogene TRBV3-2) to TRBJ1-5; TRBD1 is a possible D gene (5 bases). Germline-derived CDR1 and CDR2 are LGHDT and YNNKEL (reference sequence). The CDR3 totals 15 residues. V lost 1 base and J 4 bases, leaving 11 bases between the germline ends.

V and J are TRBV7-9 and TRBJ2-5, with D perhaps matching TRBD1 (5 bases). The CDR3 length is 13 residues. Deletions cut 5 bases from V and 5 bases from J, with 12 bases between. The germline gives CDR1 SEHNR, CDR2 FQNEAQ (reference sequence). In nucleotides, the CDR3 is TGTGCCAGCAGCCTCTTCGCAGGGGAGACCCAGTACTTC. It specifies CASSLFAGETQYF.

This chain uses TRBV6-2 or TRBV6-3 with TRBJ1-2; tentatively, D is TRBD1 (6 bases). The CDR3 is made up of 15 amino acids. Germline CDR1 MNHEY, CDR2 SVGEGT. V shed 6 bases and J shed 8 bases, with 22 bases lying between them. This CDR3 reads CASSPRQGRIRGYTF. CDR3 DNA sequence: TGTGCCAGCAGCCCCCGCCAGGGGAGAATCAGGGGCTACACCTTC.

With regard to this clone: Germline and junction disagree at one end, which may indicate a read error. The CDR3 DNA sequence: TGCGCCCGCAGGGGACAGGGGGCCCAGCCCCAGCATTTT. As protein: CARRGQGAQPQHF. V and J are TRBV10-2 and TRBJ1-5; the match to TRBD1 covers 12 bases. CDR3 size: 13 residues. The germline CDR1 and CDR2 sequences are WSHSY and SAAADI.